A selection of T cell receptor beta chains follows, all from one sample in a study of metastatic and nonmetastatic thyroid tumors. MiXCR re-clonotyped the PCR reads for TCRdb. This table holds tens of thousands of clones, roughly 9.7% found once. Sequenced sample: blood. These receptor sequences come from a female donor with papillary thyroid cancer or a benign thyroid nodule (not recorded which). Some clones in this sample may be carry-over from other donors' samples. The CDR3 runs from the conserved cysteine through the conserved F or W. D genes are given only for firm matches. Some rows mark clone size as missing; the rest say once, few, many or name a class of expanded clone.

NA	TRBV3-1	many	TRBJ2-2	CASSQEGVRPNTGELFF	TGTGCCAGCAGCCAAGAAGGAGTGAGGCCTAACACCGGGGAGCTGTTTTTT
TRBD1	TRBV19	many	TRBJ1-5	CASSMTGWISNQPQHF	TGTGCCAGTAGTATGACAGGGTGGATAAGCAATCAGCCCCAGCATTTT
TRBD2	TRBV30	many	TRBJ2-2	CAWSSGSMTGELFF	TGTGCCTGGTCTAGCGGGAGTATGACCGGGGAGCTGTTTTTT
TRBD1	TRBV10-3	many	TRBJ1-3	CAISEGGQGIAGNTIYF	TGTGCCATCAGTGAAGGGGGACAGGGGATTGCTGGAAACACCATATATTTT
NA	TRBV9	many	TRBJ2-2	CASSAGLEQTGELFF	TGTGCCAGCAGCGCCGGACTGGAACAAACCGGGGAGCTGTTTTTT
NA	TRBV19	NA	TRBJ2-7	CASSTTGVEQYF	TGTGCCAGTAGTACCACAGGAGTGGAGCAGTACTTC
NA	TRBV11-2	NA	TRBJ2-2	CASSLGRWGARIRPNTGELFF	TGTGCCAGCAGCTTAGGTCGTTGGGGGGCTAGGATCCGGCCGAACACCGGGGAGCTGTTTTTT
TRBD2	TRBV5-4	many	TRBJ2-2	CASSFGAGGNTGELFF	TGTGCCAGCAGCTTCGGGGCGGGAGGGAACACCGGGGAGCTGTTTTTT
NA	TRBV20-1	NA	TRBJ1-2	CSARLPDGYTF	TGCAGTGCTAGACTTCCTGATGGCTACACCTTC
NA	TRBV4-1	NA	TRBJ2-5	CASSQLSSGWETQYF	TGCGCCAGCAGCCAACTTAGTTCGGGTTGGGAGACCCAGTACTTC
TRBD2	TRBV28	few	TRBJ2-3	CASKTSGSTDTQYF	TGTGCCAGCAAGACTAGCGGATCCACAGATACGCAGTATTTT
NA	TRBV20-1	many	TRBJ1-4	CSASLNEKLFF	TGCAGTGCTAGTCTTAATGAAAAACTGTTTTTT
TRBD2	TRBV20-1	many	TRBJ2-5	CSAIAGVGETQYF	TGCAGTGCAATAGCGGGAGTAGGTGAGACCCAGTACTTC
NA	TRBV4-1	NA	TRBJ1-1	CASKGTFLTEAFF	TGCGCCAGCAAAGGGACGTTCCTAACTGAAGCGTTCTTT
NA	TRBV7-9	many	TRBJ2-1	CASSSDSLEQFF	TGTGCCAGCAGCTCAGACAGTCTTGAGCAGTTCTTC